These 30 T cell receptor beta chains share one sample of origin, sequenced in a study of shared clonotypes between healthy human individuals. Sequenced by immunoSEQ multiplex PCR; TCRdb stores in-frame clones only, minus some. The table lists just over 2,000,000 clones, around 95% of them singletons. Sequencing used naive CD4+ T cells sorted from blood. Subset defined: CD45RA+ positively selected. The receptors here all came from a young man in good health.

In nucleotides, the CDR3 is TGTGCCAGCAGTTTATTTACCGGACAGAGATATGGCTACACCTTC. This sequence encodes CASSLFTGQRYGYTF. The chain links TRBV28 to TRBJ1-2; D is perhaps TRBD1 (6 bases). The CDR3 is 15 amino acids. From germline, CDR1 is MDHEN and CDR2 SYDVKM. V lost 1 base, J lost 5 bases, and 14 bases lay in between.

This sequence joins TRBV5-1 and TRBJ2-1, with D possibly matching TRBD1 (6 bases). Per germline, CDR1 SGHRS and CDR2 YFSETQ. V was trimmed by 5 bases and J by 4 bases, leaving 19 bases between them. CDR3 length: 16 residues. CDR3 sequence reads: CASRVTGTFVYNEQFF. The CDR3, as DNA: TGCGCCAGCAGAGTTACAGGGACATTCGTGTACAATGAGCAGTTCTTC.

The CDR3 DNA is TGCGCCAGCAGCGAGGGGGCCTCAGGGGTAACCCTCCACTTT. It codes for CASSEGASGVTLHF. The V call is TRBV5-1, the J call TRBJ1-6; 7 nucleotides align to TRBD1. This CDR3 comprises 14 residues. The V segment lost 4 bases and the J segment 14 bases; nucleotides outside the gene matches: 12. Germline V gives CDR1 SGHRS, CDR2 YFSETQ. The complete variable domain, with remaining parts taken from reference TRBV5-1 and TRBJ1-6, reads KAGVTQTPRYLIKTRGQQVTLSCSPISGHRSVSWYQQTPGQGLQFLFEYFSETQRNKGNFPGRFSGRQFSNSRSEMNVSTLELGDSALYLCASSEGASGVTLHFGNGTRLTVT.

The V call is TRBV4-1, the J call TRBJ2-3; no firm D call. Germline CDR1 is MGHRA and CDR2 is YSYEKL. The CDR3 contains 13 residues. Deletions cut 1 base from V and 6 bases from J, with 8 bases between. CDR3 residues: CASSQGQADTQYF. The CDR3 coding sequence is TGCGCCAGCAGCCAAGGGCAGGCGGATACGCAGTATTTT.

The CDR3 loop is CASSLGGVPEAFF. Written as DNA, the CDR3 is TGTGCCAGCAGCTTAGGCGGGGTTCCTGAAGCTTTCTTT. This chain uses TRBV5-4 with TRBJ1-1; D is unclear. CDR3 length: 13 amino acids. V was pared by 2 bases and J by 6 bases, with 11 bases between. In germline, CDR1 is SGHNT, CDR2 YYREEE (reference sequence).

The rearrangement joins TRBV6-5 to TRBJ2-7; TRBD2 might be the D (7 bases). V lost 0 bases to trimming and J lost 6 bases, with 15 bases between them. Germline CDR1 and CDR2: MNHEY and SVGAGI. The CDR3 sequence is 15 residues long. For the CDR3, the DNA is TGTGCCAGCAGTTACTCGAGAGGGGGGGCTGGCGAGCAGTACTTC. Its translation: CASSYSRGGAGEQYF.

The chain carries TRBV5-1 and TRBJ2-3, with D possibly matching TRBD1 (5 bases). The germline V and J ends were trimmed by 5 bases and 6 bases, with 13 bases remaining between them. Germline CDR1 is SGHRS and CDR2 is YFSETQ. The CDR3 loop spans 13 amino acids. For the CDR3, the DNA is TGCGCCAGCAGTCGGCAGGGTGGGGATACGCAGTATTTT. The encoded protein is CASSRQGGDTQYF.

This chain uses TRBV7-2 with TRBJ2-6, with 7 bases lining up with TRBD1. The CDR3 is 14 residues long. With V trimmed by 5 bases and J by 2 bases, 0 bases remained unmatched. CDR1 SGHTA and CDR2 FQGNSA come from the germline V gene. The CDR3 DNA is TGTGCCAGCAGCGACAGGGCTGGGGCCAACGTCCTGACTTTC. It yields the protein CASSDRAGANVLTF.

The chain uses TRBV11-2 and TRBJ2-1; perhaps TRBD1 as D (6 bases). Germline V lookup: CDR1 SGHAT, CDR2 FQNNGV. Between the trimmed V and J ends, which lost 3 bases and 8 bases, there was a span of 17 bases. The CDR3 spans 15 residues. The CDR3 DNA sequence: TGTGCCAGCAGCTTCAGGGGCTACCTCGGGGATGAGCAGTTCTTC. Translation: CASSFRGYLGDEQFF.

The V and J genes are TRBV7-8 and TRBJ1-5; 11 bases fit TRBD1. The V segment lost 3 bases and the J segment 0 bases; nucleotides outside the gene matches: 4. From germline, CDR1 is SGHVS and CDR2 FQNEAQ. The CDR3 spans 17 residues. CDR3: CASSLGTGGTSNQPQHF. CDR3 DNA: TGTGCCAGCAGCTTGGGGACAGGGGGGACTAGCAATCAGCCCCAGCATTTT.

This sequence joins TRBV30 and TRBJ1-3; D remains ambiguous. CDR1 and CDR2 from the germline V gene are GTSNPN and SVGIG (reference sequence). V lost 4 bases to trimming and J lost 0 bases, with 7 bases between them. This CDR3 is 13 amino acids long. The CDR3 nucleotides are TGTGCCTGGAAACAAAACTCTGGAAACACCATATATTTT. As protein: CAWKQNSGNTIYF.

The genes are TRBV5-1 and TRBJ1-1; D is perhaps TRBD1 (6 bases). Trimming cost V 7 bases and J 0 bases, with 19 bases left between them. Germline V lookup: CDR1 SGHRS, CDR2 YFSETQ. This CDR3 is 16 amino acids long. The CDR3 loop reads CASADRPAGMNTEAFF. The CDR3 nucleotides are TGCGCCAGCGCTGACAGGCCGGCGGGGATGAACACTGAAGCTTTCTTT.

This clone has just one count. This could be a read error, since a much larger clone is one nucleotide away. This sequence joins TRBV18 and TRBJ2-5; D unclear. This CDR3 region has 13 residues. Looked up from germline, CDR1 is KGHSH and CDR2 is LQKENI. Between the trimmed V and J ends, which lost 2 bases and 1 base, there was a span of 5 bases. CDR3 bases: TGTGCCAGCTCACCAAACGGCCAAGAGACCCAGTACTTC. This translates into CASSPNGQETQYF. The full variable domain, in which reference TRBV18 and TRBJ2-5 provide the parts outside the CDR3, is NAGVMQNPRHLVRRRGQEARLRCSPMKGHSHVYWYRQLPEEGLKFMVYLQKENIIDESGMPKERFSAEFPKEGPSILRIQQVVRGDSAAYFCASSPNGQETQYFGPGTRLLVL.

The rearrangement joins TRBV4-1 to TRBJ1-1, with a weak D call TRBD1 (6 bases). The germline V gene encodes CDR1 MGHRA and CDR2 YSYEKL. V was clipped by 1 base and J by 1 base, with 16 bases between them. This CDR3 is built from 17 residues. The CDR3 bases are TGCGCCAGCAGCCAAGCGGGGTCCCAGGGGTGGAACACTGAAGCTTTCTTT. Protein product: CASSQAGSQGWNTEAFF.

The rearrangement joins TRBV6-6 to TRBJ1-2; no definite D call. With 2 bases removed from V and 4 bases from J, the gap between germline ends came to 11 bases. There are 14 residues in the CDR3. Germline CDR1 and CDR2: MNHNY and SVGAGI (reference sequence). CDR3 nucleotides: TGTGCCAGCAGTTACGGCCTTGATAGCTATGGCTACACCTTC. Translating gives CASSYGLDSYGYTF.

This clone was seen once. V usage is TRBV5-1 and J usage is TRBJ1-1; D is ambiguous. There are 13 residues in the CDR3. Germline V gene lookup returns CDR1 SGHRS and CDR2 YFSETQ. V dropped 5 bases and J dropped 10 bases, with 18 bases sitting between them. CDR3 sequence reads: CASSGDGAQGAFF. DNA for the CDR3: TGCGCCAGCAGTGGTGACGGAGCCCAAGGAGCTTTCTTT.

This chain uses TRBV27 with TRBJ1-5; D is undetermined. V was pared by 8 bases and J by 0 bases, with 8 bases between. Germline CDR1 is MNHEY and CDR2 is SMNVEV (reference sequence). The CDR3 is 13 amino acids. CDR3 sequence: CASASYSNQPQHF. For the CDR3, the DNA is TGTGCCAGCGCCAGTTATAGCAATCAGCCCCAGCATTTT.

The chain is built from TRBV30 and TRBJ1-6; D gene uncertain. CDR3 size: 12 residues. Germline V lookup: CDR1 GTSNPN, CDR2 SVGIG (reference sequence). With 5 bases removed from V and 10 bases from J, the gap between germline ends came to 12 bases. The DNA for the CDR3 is TGTGCCTGGGGAAATACAGCCTCACCCCTCCACTTT. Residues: CAWGNTASPLHF.

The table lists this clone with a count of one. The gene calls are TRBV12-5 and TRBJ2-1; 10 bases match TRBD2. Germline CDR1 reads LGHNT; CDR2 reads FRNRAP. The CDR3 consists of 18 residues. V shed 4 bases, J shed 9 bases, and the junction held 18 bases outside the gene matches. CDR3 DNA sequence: TGTGCTAGTGGTTACTCCGCCAGCGGGAGGGCCAGTGCGGGTGAGCAGTTCTTC. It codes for CASGYSASGRASAGEQFF.

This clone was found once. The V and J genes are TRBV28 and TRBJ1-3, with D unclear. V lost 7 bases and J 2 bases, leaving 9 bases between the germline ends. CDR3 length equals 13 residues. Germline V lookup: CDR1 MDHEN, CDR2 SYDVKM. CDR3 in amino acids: CASIALPGNTIYF. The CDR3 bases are TGTGCCAGCATCGCCCTCCCTGGAAACACCATATATTTT.

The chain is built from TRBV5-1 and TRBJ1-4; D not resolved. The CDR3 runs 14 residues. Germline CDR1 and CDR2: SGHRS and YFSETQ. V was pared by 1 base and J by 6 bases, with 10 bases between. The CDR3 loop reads CASSLIDLDEKLFF. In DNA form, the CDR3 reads TGCGCCAGCAGCTTGATAGATTTAGATGAAAAACTGTTTTTT. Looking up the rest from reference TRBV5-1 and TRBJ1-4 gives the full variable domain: KAGVTQTPRYLIKTRGQQVTLSCSPISGHRSVSWYQQTPGQGLQFLFEYFSETQRNKGNFPGRFSGRQFSNSRSEMNVSTLELGDSALYLCASSLIDLDEKLFFGSGTQLSVL.

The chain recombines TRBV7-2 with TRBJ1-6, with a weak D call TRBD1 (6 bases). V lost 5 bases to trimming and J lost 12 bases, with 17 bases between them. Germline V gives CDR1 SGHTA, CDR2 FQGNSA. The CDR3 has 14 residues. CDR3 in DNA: TGTGCCAGCAGCCTAACAGGGAAAGGTCTACCCCTCCACTTT. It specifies CASSLTGKGLPLHF.

The CDR3 nucleotides read TGTGCCAGCAGTTTATCGGTGTCGCATCAGCCCCAGCATTTT. It yields the protein CASSLSVSHQPQHF. The genes are TRBV27 and TRBJ1-5; the D is unclear. This CDR3 has 14 residues. Germline-derived CDR1 and CDR2 are MNHEY and SMNVEV (reference sequence). The germline V and J ends were trimmed by 0 bases and 5 bases, with 8 bases remaining between them.

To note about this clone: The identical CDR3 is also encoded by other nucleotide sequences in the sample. The CDR3 DNA reads as TGTGCCATCAGTAGCGCCTACGAGCAGTACTTC. This sequence encodes CAISSAYEQYF. This chain uses TRBV10-3 with TRBJ2-7, with no clear D. CDR3 size: 11 residues. Per the germline V gene, CDR1 is ENHRY and CDR2 is SYGVKD. Trimming took 5 bases from V and 2 from J, leaving 4 bases between them.

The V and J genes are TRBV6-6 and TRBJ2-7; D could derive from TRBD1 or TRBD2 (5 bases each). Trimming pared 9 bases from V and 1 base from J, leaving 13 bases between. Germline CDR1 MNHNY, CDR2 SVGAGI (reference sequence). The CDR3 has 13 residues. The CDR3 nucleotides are TGTGCCAGATCCCGGGACGGATCCTACGAGCAGTACTTC. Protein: CARSRDGSYEQYF.

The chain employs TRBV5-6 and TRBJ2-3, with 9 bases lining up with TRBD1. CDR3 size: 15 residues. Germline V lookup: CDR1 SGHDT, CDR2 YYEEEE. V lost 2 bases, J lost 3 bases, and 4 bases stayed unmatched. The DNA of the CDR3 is TGTGCCAGCAGCTTCCCGGGACAGGGAACAGATACGCAGTATTTT. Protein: CASSFPGQGTDTQYF. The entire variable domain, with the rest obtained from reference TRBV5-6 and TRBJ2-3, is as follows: DAGVTQSPTHLIKTRGQQVTLRCSPKSGHDTVSWYQQALGQGPQFIFQYYEEEERQRGNFPDRFSGHQFPNYSSELNVNALLLGDSALYLCASSFPGQGTDTQYFGPGTRLTVL.

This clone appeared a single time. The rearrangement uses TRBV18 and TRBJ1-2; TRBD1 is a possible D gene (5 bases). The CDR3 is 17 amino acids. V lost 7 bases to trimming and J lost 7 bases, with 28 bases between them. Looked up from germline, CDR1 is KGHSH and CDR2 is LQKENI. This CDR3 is CASFTGDLAGSKGGYTF. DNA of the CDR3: TGTGCCAGCTTTACGGGGGACTTGGCAGGGTCCAAGGGTGGCTACACCTTC.

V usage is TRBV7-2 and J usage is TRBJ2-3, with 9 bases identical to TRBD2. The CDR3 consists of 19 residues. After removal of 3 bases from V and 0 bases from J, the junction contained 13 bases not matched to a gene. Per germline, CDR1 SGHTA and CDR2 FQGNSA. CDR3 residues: CASSFRAGGRIFSTDTQYF. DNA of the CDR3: TGTGCCAGCAGCTTTCGAGCGGGGGGACGGATATTTAGCACAGATACGCAGTATTTT.

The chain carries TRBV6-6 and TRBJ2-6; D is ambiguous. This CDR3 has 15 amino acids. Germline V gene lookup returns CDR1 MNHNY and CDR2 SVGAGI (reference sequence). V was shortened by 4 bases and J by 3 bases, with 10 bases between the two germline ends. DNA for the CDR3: TGTGCCAGCAGTTGGTTAGGAAGTGGGGCCAACGTCCTGACTTTC. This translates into CASSWLGSGANVLTF.

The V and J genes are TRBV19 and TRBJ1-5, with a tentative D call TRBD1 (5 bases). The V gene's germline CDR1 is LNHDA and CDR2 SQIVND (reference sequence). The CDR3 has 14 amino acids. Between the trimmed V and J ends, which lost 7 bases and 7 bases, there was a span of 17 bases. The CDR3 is CASTVGHLIQPQHF. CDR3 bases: TGTGCCAGTACCGTAGGACATCTTATCCAGCCCCAGCATTTT.